This TCR beta chain derives from a study of response to subunit inactivated influenza vaccine. The germline gives CDR1 MDHEN, CDR2 SYDVKM. The V and J ends lost 5 bases and 7 bases, in that order; junction bases with no gene match: 17. The CDR3 has 17 residues. With respect to this clonotype: What it binds is not known.

Study-level results: It was the authors' suggestion that each seasonal influenza vaccination recruits few new T cells.

TCRdb reanalysed the RT-PCR reads using MiXCR and keeps one entry per CDR3 protein. The sample includes over 650,000 distinct CDR3 sequences, roughly 18% of them seen just once. The sequence came from a man aged 45 to 65 who received an inactivated influenza vaccine. The sample in question was PBMCs from blood, obtained about 5 days after vaccination. The chain carries TRBV28 and TRBJ2-7, with 10 bases that match TRBD1. In nucleotides, the CDR3 is TGTGCCAGCAGTCTCGATCTAACCTCCGGGACAGGGGAAGAGCAGTACTTC. Translation: CASSLDLTSGTGEEQYF.